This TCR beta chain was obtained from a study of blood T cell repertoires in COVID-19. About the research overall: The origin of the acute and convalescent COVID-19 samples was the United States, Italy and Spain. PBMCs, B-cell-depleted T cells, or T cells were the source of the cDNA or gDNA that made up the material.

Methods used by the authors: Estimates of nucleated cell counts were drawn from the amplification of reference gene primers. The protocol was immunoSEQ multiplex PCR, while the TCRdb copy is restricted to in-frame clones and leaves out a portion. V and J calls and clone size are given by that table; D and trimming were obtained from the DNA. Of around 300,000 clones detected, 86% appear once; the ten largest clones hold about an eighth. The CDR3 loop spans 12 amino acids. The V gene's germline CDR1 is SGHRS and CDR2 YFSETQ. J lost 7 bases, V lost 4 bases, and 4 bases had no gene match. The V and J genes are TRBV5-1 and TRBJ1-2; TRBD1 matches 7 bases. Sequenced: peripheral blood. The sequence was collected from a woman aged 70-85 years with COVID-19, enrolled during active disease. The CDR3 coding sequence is TGCGCCAGCAGCCCGGACAGGATTGGCTACACCTTC. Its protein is CASSPDRIGYTF.